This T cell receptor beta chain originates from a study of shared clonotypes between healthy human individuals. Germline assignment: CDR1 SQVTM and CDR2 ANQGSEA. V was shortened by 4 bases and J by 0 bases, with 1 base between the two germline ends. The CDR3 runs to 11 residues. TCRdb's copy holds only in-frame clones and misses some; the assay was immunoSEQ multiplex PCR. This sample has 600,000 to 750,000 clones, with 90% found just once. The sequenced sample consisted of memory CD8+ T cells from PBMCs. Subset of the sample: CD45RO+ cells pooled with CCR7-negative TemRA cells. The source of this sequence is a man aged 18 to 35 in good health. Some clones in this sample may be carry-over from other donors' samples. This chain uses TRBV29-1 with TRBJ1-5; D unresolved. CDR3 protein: CSVASNQPQHF. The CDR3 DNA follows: TGCAGCGTTGCTAGCAATCAGCCCCAGCATTTT.